This entry is about one T cell receptor beta chain. The method was immunoSEQ multiplex PCR; TCRdb's version includes in-frame clones alone and lacks a portion of them. The sample shows approximately 1.5 million clones, about 98.5% of them seen only once. This sample is drawn from a study of shared clonotypes between healthy human individuals. At the level of the study: For every donor, three CD4 naive, three CD4 memory, two CD8 naive and one CD8 memory plates were used.

Looked up from germline, CDR1 is SGHRS and CDR2 is YFSETQ. This CDR3 is built from 13 residues. V gave up 1 base and J gave up 5 bases, with 7 bases separating them. The study drew its donors from healthy HIV-negative adults without recent acute infections or vaccinations. Division of CD4+ cells produced a CD45RA+ naive subset and a CD45RA-negative memory subset. This sequence was found in a young man in good health. The gene calls are TRBV5-1 and TRBJ2-1, with D perhaps matching TRBD1 (5 bases). The sample comprised naive CD4+ T cells sorted from blood. Subset specified: CD45RA+ positively selected. The CDR3 DNA reads as TGCGCCAGCAGCTTGCCAGGGAACAATGAGCAGTTCTTC. Protein: CASSLPGNNEQFF.